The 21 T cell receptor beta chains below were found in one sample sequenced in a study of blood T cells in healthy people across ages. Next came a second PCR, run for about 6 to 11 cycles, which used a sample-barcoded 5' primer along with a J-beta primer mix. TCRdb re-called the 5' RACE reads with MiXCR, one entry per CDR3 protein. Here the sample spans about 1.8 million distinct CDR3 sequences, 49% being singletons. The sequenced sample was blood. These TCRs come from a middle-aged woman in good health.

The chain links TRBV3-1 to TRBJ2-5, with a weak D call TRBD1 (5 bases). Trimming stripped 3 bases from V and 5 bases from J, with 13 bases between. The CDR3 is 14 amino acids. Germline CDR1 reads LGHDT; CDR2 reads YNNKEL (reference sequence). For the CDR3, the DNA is TGTGCCAGCAGCCATCAGACAGTGCGGGAGACCCAGTACTTC. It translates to CASSHQTVRETQYF.

The CDR3 DNA is TGTGCCAGCAGTCAGGGAATCGAGACCCAGTACTTC. Translated: CASSQGIETQYF. V usage is TRBV7-8 and J usage is TRBJ2-5; a weak D match, TRBD1 (5 bases). The CDR3 contains 12 residues. Per the germline V gene, CDR1 is SGHVS and CDR2 is FQNEAQ. V dropped 6 bases and J dropped 5 bases, with 10 bases sitting between them.

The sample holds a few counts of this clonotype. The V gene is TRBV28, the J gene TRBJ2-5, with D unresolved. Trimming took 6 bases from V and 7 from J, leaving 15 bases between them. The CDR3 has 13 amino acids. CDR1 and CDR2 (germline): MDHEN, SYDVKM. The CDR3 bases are TGTGCCAGCAGCCTCCCAAGGCGCTCGACCCAGTACTTC. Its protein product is CASSLPRRSTQYF.

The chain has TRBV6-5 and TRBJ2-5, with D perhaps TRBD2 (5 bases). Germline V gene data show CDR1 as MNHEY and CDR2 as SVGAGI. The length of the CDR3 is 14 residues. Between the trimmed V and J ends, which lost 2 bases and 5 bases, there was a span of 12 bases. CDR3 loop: CASSYDPGSETQYF. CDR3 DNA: TGTGCCAGCAGTTACGACCCGGGGTCGGAGACCCAGTACTTC.

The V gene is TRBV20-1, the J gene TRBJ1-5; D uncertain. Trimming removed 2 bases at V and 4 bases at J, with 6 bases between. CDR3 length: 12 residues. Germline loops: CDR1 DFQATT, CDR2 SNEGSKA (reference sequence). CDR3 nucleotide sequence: TGCAGTGCTAGATCCATGAATCAGCCCCAGCATTTT. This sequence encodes CSARSMNQPQHF.

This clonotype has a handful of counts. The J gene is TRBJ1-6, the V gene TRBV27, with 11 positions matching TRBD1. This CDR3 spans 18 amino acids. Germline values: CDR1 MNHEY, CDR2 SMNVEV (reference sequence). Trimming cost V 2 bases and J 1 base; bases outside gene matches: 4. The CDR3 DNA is TGTGCCAGCAGTTTACCCGGGACAGGGGGGTCCTATAATTCACCCCTCCACTTT. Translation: CASSLPGTGGSYNSPLHF.

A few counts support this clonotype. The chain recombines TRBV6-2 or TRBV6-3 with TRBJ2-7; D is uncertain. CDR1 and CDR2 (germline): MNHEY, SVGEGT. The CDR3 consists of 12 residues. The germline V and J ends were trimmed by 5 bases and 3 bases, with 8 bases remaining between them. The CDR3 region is CASSTQVYEQYF. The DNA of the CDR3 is TGTGCCAGCAGTACCCAGGTCTACGAGCAGTACTTC.

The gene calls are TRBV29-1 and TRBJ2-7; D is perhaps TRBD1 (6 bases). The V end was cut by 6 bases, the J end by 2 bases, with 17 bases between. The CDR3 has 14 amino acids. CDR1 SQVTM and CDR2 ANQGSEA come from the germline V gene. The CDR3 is CSVSGKTGTYEQYF. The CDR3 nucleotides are TGCAGCGTCTCAGGGAAGACAGGTACCTACGAGCAGTACTTC.

The CDR3 sequence is CSARATSGGSYEQYF. In DNA form, the CDR3 reads TGCAGTGCTAGGGCAACTAGCGGGGGATCCTACGAGCAGTACTTC. The chain carries TRBV20-1 and TRBJ2-7, with 11 bases fitting TRBD2. The CDR3 consists of 15 residues. Germline CDR1 is DFQATT and CDR2 is SNEGSKA (reference sequence). Trimming cost V 3 bases and J 1 base; bases outside gene matches: 5.

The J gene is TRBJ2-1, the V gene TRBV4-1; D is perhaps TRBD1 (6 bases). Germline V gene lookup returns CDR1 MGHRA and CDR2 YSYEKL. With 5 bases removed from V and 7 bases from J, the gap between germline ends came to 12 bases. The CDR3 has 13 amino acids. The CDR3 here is CASSKQGVNEQFF. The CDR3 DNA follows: TGCGCCAGCAGCAAACAGGGTGTGAATGAGCAGTTCTTC.

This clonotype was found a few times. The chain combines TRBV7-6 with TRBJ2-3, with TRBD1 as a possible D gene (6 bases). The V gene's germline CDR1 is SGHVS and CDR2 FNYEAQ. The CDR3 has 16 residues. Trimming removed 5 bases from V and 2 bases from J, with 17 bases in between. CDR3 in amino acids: CASSQSGTHFTDTQYF. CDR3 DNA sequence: TGTGCCAGCAGCCAGTCCGGGACACATTTCACAGATACGCAGTATTTT.

The CDR3: CSVSGITSEAFF. In nucleotides, the CDR3 is TGCAGCGTTAGCGGGATCACGAGTGAAGCTTTCTTT. The rearrangement joins TRBV29-1 to TRBJ1-1; D remains ambiguous. Trimming removed 5 bases from V and 7 bases from J, with 14 bases in between. This CDR3 is built from 12 residues. CDR1 SQVTM and CDR2 ANQGSEA come from the germline V gene.

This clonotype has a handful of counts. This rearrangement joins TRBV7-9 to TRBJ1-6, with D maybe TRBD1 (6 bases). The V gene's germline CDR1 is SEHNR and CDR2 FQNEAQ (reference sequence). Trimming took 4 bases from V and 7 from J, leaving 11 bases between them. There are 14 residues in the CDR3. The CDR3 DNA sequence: TGTGCCAGCAGCTCTACAGGGAACAATTCACCCCTCCACTTT. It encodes CASSSTGNNSPLHF.

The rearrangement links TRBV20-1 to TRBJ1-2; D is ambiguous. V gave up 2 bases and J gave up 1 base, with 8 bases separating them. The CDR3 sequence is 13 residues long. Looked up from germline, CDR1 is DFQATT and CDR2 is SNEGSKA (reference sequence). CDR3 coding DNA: TGCAGTGCTAGAATTCGGGATAACTATGGCTACACCTTC. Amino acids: CSARIRDNYGYTF.

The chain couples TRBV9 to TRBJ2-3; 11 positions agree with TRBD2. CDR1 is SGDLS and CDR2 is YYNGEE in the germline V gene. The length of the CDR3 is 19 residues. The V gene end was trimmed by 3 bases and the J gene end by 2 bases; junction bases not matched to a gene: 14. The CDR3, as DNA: TGTGCCAGCAGCGGATCGGTATTAGCGGGGGGGCGGTACACAGATACGCAGTATTTT. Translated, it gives CASSGSVLAGGRYTDTQYF.

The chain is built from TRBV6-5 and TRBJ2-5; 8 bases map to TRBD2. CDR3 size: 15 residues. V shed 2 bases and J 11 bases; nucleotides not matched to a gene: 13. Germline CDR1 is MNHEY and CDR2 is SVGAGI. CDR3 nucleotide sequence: TGTGCCAGCAGTTACGAGCCGGGGGGGCTGGGGGAGCAGTACTTC. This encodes CASSYEPGGLGEQYF.

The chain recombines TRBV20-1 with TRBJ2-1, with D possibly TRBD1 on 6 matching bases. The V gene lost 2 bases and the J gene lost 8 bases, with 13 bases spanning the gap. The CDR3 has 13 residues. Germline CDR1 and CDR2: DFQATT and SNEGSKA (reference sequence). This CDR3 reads CSARRAGVYEQFF. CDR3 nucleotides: TGCAGTGCTAGACGAGCAGGGGTCTATGAGCAGTTCTTC.

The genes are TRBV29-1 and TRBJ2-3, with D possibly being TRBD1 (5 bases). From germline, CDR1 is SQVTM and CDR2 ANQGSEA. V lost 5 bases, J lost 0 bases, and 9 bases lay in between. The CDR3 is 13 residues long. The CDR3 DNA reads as TGCAGCGTTACGACAGCTAGCACAGATACGCAGTATTTT. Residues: CSVTTASTDTQYF.

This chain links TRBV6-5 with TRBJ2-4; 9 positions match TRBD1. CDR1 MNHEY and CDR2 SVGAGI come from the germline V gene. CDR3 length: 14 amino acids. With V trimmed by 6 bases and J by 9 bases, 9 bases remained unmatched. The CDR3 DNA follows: TGTGCCAGCAGGACCGCGGGGACAGGGTCCATTCAGTACTTC. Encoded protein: CASRTAGTGSIQYF.

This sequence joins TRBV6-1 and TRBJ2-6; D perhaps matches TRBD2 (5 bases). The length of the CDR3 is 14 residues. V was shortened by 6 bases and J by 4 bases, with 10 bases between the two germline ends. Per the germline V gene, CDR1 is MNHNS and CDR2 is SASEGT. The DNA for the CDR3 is TGTGCCAGCAGGGACTCGGGGGGGGCCAACGTCCTGACTTTC. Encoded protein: CASRDSGGANVLTF.

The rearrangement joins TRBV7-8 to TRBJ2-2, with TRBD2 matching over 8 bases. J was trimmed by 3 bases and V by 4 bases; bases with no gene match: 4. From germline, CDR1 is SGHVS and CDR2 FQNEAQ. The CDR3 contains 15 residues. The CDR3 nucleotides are TGTGCCAGCAGCTGCTGGCGGGGGGACACCGGGGAGCTGTTTTTT. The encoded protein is CASSCWRGDTGELFF. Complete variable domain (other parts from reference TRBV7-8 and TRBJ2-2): GAGVSQSPRYKVAKRGQDVALRCDPISGHVSLFWYQQALGQGPEFLTYFQNEAQLDKSGLPSDRFFAERPEGSVSTLKIQRTQQEDSAVYLCASSCWRGDTGELFFGEGSRLTVL.